What follows are 32 T cell receptor beta chains derived from one specimen sequenced in a study of shared clonotypes between healthy human individuals. Clones were read by immunoSEQ multiplex PCR, and TCRdb kept only the in-frame ones, dropping some. The table shows about 1.1 million clones, with approximately 80% occurring only once. Sequences were obtained from memory CD4+ T cells from PBMCs. The subset denotes: CD45RA-negative fraction. The receptors shown here come from a man aged 18 to 29 in good health. Some clones in this sample may be carry-over from other donors' samples.

This chain connects TRBV5-6 to TRBJ2-1, with 9 bases that match TRBD2. Germline V lookup: CDR1 SGHDT, CDR2 YYEEEE. The V segment lost 0 bases and the J segment 5 bases; nucleotides outside the gene matches: 6. The CDR3 runs 16 residues. For the CDR3, the DNA is TGTGCCAGCAGCTTGGGTCCGACTAGCGGAAACAATGAGCAGTTCTTC. The encoded protein is CASSLGPTSGNNEQFF.

Comment on this clone: This sequence may be a read error, since a much larger clone differs from it by one base. This chain connects TRBV25-1 to TRBJ1-2; 10 bases line up with TRBD1. CDR1 is MGHDK and CDR2 is SYGVNS in the germline V gene. With 8 bases clipped from V and 3 bases from J, the junction kept 0 bases outside the gene matches. The CDR3 is 12 amino acids. The CDR3 DNA follows: TGTGCCAGCGGGACAGGGGACTATGGCTACACCTTC. Amino acid sequence: CASGTGDYGYTF.

This chain uses TRBV29-1 with TRBJ2-7; 11 bases map to TRBD2. The CDR3 has 14 residues. Unmatched junction bases numbered 3, after V lost 2 bases and J lost 3 bases. Germline CDR1 and CDR2: SQVTM and ANQGSEA. The chain's CDR3 is CSVERLAGRYEQYF. The CDR3 nucleotides are TGCAGCGTTGAAAGACTAGCGGGACGCTACGAGCAGTACTTC.

This clone has only a few counts. V usage is TRBV9 and J usage is TRBJ1-1, with D possibly TRBD1 on 6 matching bases. Germline V gene sequence: CDR1 SGDLS, CDR2 YYNGEE. This CDR3 has 15 residues. Trimming pared 5 bases from V and 4 bases from J, leaving 18 bases between. Written as DNA, the CDR3 is TGTGCCAGCAGTCAACACTCAGGGGTTGGCACTGAAGCTTTCTTT. This codes for CASSQHSGVGTEAFF.

V is TRBV4-1 and J is TRBJ2-5; D may be TRBD1 (6 bases). Trimming took off 5 bases at V and 1 base at J, with 8 bases between the two ends. The CDR3 sequence is 13 residues long. Germline V gene lookup returns CDR1 MGHRA and CDR2 YSYEKL. CDR3 sequence: CASSYRVQETQYF. CDR3 bases: TGCGCCAGCAGCTACAGGGTCCAAGAGACCCAGTACTTC.

V usage is TRBV7-8 and J usage is TRBJ2-7; unclear D gene. CDR3 size: 11 residues. The V gene lost 0 bases and the J gene lost 7 bases, with 4 bases spanning the gap. Per the germline V gene, CDR1 is SGHVS and CDR2 is FQNEAQ. The CDR3 bases are TGTGCCAGCAGCTTAGCGACGGAGCAGTACTTC. Protein product: CASSLATEQYF.

J is TRBJ2-7 and V is TRBV28; no definite D call. Germline V lookup: CDR1 MDHEN, CDR2 SYDVKM. The CDR3 runs 15 residues. The V end lost 1 base, the J end lost 0 bases, and 10 bases lay between the germline ends. Here the CDR3 DNA reads TGTGCCAGCAGTTTATACCGGGTTAGCTCCTACGAGCAGTACTTC. Amino acid sequence: CASSLYRVSSYEQYF.

This sequence joins TRBV2 and TRBJ1-6, with 11 bases that match TRBD1. Per germline, CDR1 SNHLY and CDR2 FYNNEI. The CDR3 length is 15 residues. J gave up 7 bases and V 8 bases, and 7 bases lay outside the gene matches. The CDR3 nucleotides read TGTGCCAGCGGAAGGACAGGGGGCCAGAATTCACCCCTCCACTTT. Translation gives CASGRTGGQNSPLHF.

This chain joins TRBV18 and TRBJ2-3; D is unresolved. Germline V gene data show CDR1 as KGHSH and CDR2 as LQKENI. V dropped 2 bases and J dropped 8 bases, with 11 bases sitting between them. The CDR3 runs 13 residues. The CDR3, as DNA: TGTGCCAGCTCACCAAAGGAGACGGGTACGCAGTATTTT. It yields the protein CASSPKETGTQYF.

The rearrangement uses TRBV5-6 and TRBJ1-1, with D possibly matching TRBD1 (5 bases). Germline-derived CDR1 and CDR2 are SGHDT and YYEEEE. V lost 2 bases to trimming and J lost 4 bases, with 15 bases between them. The CDR3 extends over 15 amino acids. The CDR3 DNA follows: TGTGCCAGCAGCTTAACCGGCCGGGGGAGCACTGAAGCTTTCTTT. Translated, it gives CASSLTGRGSTEAFF.

This clone was observed once. This chain connects TRBV28 to TRBJ2-3; TRBD1 agrees at 7 bases. The CDR3 covers 15 residues. From germline, CDR1 is MDHEN and CDR2 SYDVKM. V dropped 5 bases and J dropped 1; count of bases not matched to a gene: 6. The CDR3 DNA is TGTGCCAGCAGTCCACAGGGGATCCGCACAGATACGCAGTATTTT. Its protein product is CASSPQGIRTDTQYF.

Comment on this clone: Since a much larger clone is just one base distant, this may be a read error. Within the sample, other DNA sequences also encode this same CDR3. The CDR3 coding sequence is TGTGCCAGCAGTTTGGGGAGCGAGCAGTACTTC. It codes for CASSLGSEQYF. The chain combines TRBV27 with TRBJ2-7; weak D call: TRBD2 (5 bases). Germline CDR1 reads MNHEY; CDR2 reads SMNVEV (reference sequence). The CDR3 length is 11 residues. Trimming shortened V by 3 bases and J by 6 bases, and 6 bases separated the two germline ends.

This clone has just a few counts. The V call is TRBV2, the J call TRBJ1-1; D is perhaps TRBD1 (5 bases). The CDR3 has 13 residues. The V gene's germline CDR1 is SNHLY and CDR2 FYNNEI. V dropped 7 bases and J dropped 1 base, with 10 bases sitting between them. This CDR3 reads CASTLTENTEAFF. The DNA of the CDR3 is TGTGCCAGCACCCTGACAGAGAACACTGAAGCTTTCTTT.

In its sample, this clone was seen many times. V is TRBV6-1 and J is TRBJ2-1; the D gene is possibly TRBD2 (5 bases). V was cut by 6 bases and J by 12 bases, with 18 bases left in between. Germline V lookup: CDR1 MNHNS, CDR2 SASEGT. The CDR3 is 13 amino acids. The CDR3 DNA follows: TGTGCCAGCAGCCTAGACCGCAGCGGAGGGCAGTTCTTC. Amino acids: CASSLDRSGGQFF.

The chain carries TRBV10-3 and TRBJ2-2; tentative D call: TRBD2 (6 bases). This CDR3 is 14 amino acids long. V was shortened by 2 bases and J by 8 bases, with 12 bases between the two germline ends. Per the germline V gene, CDR1 is ENHRY and CDR2 is SYGVKD. The chain's CDR3 is CAISEGGARGELFF. In DNA, the CDR3 is TGTGCCATCAGTGAGGGCGGGGCCCGAGGGGAGCTGTTTTTT.

CDR3 residues: CASSPNGRVNTEAFF. In DNA form, the CDR3 reads TGTGCCAGCTCCCCGAATGGCAGGGTGAACACTGAAGCTTTCTTT. V usage is TRBV18 and J usage is TRBJ1-1; D perhaps matches TRBD1 (5 bases). The germline CDR1 and CDR2 sequences are KGHSH and LQKENI. Trimming cost V 6 bases and J 0 bases, with 14 bases left between them. The CDR3 has 15 amino acids.

The J gene is TRBJ1-4, the V gene TRBV2; tentative D call: TRBD1 (6 bases). The germline V and J ends were trimmed by 6 bases and 4 bases, with 15 bases remaining between them. Germline loops: CDR1 SNHLY, CDR2 FYNNEI. CDR3 length equals 15 residues. CDR3 region: CASRNAGTINEKLFF. Written as DNA, the CDR3 is TGTGCCAGCAGAAACGCCGGGACAATTAATGAAAAACTGTTTTTT.

V is TRBV6-6 and J is TRBJ2-7; D may be TRBD2 (6 bases). The germline V gene encodes CDR1 MNHNY and CDR2 SVGAGI (reference sequence). V lost 1 base and J 6 bases, leaving 7 bases between the germline ends. This CDR3 spans 12 amino acids. The CDR3: CASSYYGGEQYF. In DNA, the CDR3 is TGTGCCAGCAGTTACTACGGGGGCGAGCAGTACTTC.

The chain couples TRBV6-5 to TRBJ2-7; D is uncertain. Trimming took 4 bases from V and 0 from J, leaving 13 bases between them. Germline V gene lookup returns CDR1 MNHEY and CDR2 SVGAGI. This CDR3 has 15 residues. CDR3 residues: CASSSPSTSSYEQYF. The CDR3 DNA reads as TGTGCCAGCAGTTCTCCGAGTACCAGCTCCTACGAGCAGTACTTC.

With respect to this clone: A read error is the likely source, as a far larger clone sits one nucleotide away. This sample also contains other DNA sequences that code for the same CDR3. As DNA, the CDR3 is TGTGCCAGCAGTCTAGAAGAGACCCAGTACTTC. Encoded protein: CASSLEETQYF. The chain links TRBV28 to TRBJ2-5; no clear D. Per the germline V gene, CDR1 is MDHEN and CDR2 is SYDVKM. The ends were cut back, 5 bases at V and 3 bases at J, with 4 bases in the middle. This CDR3 comprises 11 residues. Full variable domain (rest looked up from reference TRBV28 and TRBJ2-5): DVKVTQSSRYLVKRTGEKVFLECVQDMDHENMFWYRQDPGLGLRLIYFSYDVKMKEKGDIPEGYSVSREKKERFSLILESASTNQTSMYLCASSLEETQYFGPGTRLLVL.

CDR3 coding DNA: TGTGCCAGCAGCCGTTCGGGGGGGACTGAAGCTTTCTTT. Its translation is CASSRSGGTEAFF. The V call is TRBV4-2, the J call TRBJ1-1; D is possibly TRBD1 (5 bases). Germline V gene data show CDR1 as LGHNA and CDR2 as YNFKEQ. The CDR3 is 13 residues long. Trimming removed 4 bases from V and 5 bases from J, with 11 bases in between.

The genes are TRBV4-1 and TRBJ2-7; 7 bases align to TRBD2. The CDR3 has 19 residues. J lost 2 bases, V lost 0 bases, and 16 bases had no gene match. Germline V gives CDR1 MGHRA, CDR2 YSYEKL. The CDR3 is CASSQDRSRAGRATYEQYF. The DNA for the CDR3 is TGCGCCAGCAGCCAAGATAGAAGCAGGGCAGGGAGGGCTACCTACGAGCAGTACTTC.

The V and J genes are TRBV7-2 and TRBJ2-1, with 8 bases fitting TRBD2. CDR3 length: 15 residues. Germline loops: CDR1 SGHTA, CDR2 FQGNSA. V shed 5 bases and J 9 bases; nucleotides not matched to a gene: 12. The CDR3 is CASSPRGTRSAEQFF. CDR3 coding DNA: TGTGCCAGCAGCCCAAGAGGGACTAGATCGGCTGAGCAGTTCTTC.

The chain has TRBV4-3 and TRBJ1-2; D unresolved. From germline, CDR1 is LGHNA and CDR2 YSLEER. This CDR3 has 15 residues. Trimming took 4 bases from V and 2 from J, leaving 14 bases between them. In DNA, the CDR3 is TGCGCCAGCAGCCCCGGAGGTTTTGAAAACTATGGCTACACCTTC. This translates into CASSPGGFENYGYTF.

The gene calls are TRBV5-1 and TRBJ2-7; D is perhaps TRBD2 (6 bases). The CDR3 is made up of 14 amino acids. Germline CDR1 SGHRS, CDR2 YFSETQ. The germline V and J ends were trimmed by 5 bases and 2 bases, with 14 bases remaining between them. In DNA form, the CDR3 reads TGCGCCAGCAGTCCTGGGGGGTCCACCTACGAGCAGTACTTC. Amino acid sequence: CASSPGGSTYEQYF.

This chain uses TRBV4-1 with TRBJ1-2; a weak D match, TRBD1 (6 bases). The length of the CDR3 is 15 residues. Looked up from germline, CDR1 is MGHRA and CDR2 is YSYEKL. V lost 0 bases and J lost 7, with 15 bases in between. CDR3 sequence (DNA): TGCGCCAGCAGCCAAGAGGGTCGGGGGGCGTCTGGCTACACCTTC. The encoded protein is CASSQEGRGASGYTF.

This chain uses TRBV27 with TRBJ1-2; TRBD1 aligns across 9 bases. The CDR3 is 13 amino acids. V shed 5 bases, J shed 6 bases, and the junction held 4 bases outside the gene matches. Looked up from germline, CDR1 is MNHEY and CDR2 is SMNVEV (reference sequence). The CDR3 DNA is TGTGCCAGCAGTGCCCGGACAGGGGATGGCTACACCTTC. Protein: CASSARTGDGYTF.

The chain uses TRBV14 and TRBJ1-2; unclear D gene. Germline assignment: CDR1 SGHDN and CDR2 FVKESK. This CDR3 is built from 13 residues. V gave up 2 bases and J gave up 6 bases, with 10 bases separating them. The CDR3, as DNA: TGTGCCAGCAGCCAATCCCTCCTTAATGGCTACACCTTC. Protein sequence: CASSQSLLNGYTF.

This chain links TRBV28 with TRBJ2-1; TRBD2 agrees at 10 bases. CDR3 size: 15 residues. CDR1 is MDHEN, CDR2 SYDVKM, per germline. Germline trimming cut 3 bases from V and 8 bases from J; bases unmatched to any gene: 7. The CDR3 loop is CASSFSGRPSYEQFF. CDR3 sequence (DNA): TGTGCCAGCAGTTTTAGCGGGAGGCCCTCCTATGAGCAGTTCTTC. The full variable domain, with the rest looked up from reference TRBV28 and TRBJ2-1, is DVKVTQSSRYLVKRTGEKVFLECVQDMDHENMFWYRQDPGLGLRLIYFSYDVKMKEKGDIPEGYSVSREKKERFSLILESASTNQTSMYLCASSFSGRPSYEQFFGPGTRLTVL.

The CDR3 nucleotides are TGTGCCAGCAGCCCCACCTCAGTTCAGGTCTACAATGAGCAGTTCTTC. Translation: CASSPTSVQVYNEQFF. This chain links TRBV7-3 with TRBJ2-1; D unclear. V lost 5 bases, J lost 3 bases, and 17 bases lay in between. Germline CDR1 is SGHTA and CDR2 is FQGTGA. There are 16 residues in the CDR3. The full variable domain, completed using reference TRBV7-3 and TRBJ2-1, is GAGVSQTPSNKVTEKGKYVELRCDPISGHTALYWYRQSLGQGPEFLIYFQGTGAADDSGLPNDRFFAVRPEGSVSTLKIQRTERGDSAVYLCASSPTSVQVYNEQFFGPGTRLTVL.

Regarding this clone: The sample carries other DNA sequences with the same CDR3. The CDR3 DNA sequence: TGTGCCAGCTCTCAATCAGGGAGCACAGATACGCAGTATTTT. Amino acids: CASSQSGSTDTQYF. The genes are TRBV18 and TRBJ2-3; D might be TRBD1 (5 bases). There are 14 residues in the CDR3. V lost 6 bases and J lost 0, with 10 bases in between. Germline V CDR1 and CDR2: KGHSH, LQKENI.

This chain joins TRBV5-6 and TRBJ1-2, with D possibly matching TRBD1 (5 bases). Germline V gene data show CDR1 as SGHDT and CDR2 as YYEEEE. Trimming removed 0 bases from V and 4 bases from J, with 10 bases in between. The CDR3 is 14 amino acids. The CDR3 coding sequence is TGTGCCAGCAGCTTGGGGGCAGGGCCCTATGGCTACACCTTC. Translated: CASSLGAGPYGYTF.